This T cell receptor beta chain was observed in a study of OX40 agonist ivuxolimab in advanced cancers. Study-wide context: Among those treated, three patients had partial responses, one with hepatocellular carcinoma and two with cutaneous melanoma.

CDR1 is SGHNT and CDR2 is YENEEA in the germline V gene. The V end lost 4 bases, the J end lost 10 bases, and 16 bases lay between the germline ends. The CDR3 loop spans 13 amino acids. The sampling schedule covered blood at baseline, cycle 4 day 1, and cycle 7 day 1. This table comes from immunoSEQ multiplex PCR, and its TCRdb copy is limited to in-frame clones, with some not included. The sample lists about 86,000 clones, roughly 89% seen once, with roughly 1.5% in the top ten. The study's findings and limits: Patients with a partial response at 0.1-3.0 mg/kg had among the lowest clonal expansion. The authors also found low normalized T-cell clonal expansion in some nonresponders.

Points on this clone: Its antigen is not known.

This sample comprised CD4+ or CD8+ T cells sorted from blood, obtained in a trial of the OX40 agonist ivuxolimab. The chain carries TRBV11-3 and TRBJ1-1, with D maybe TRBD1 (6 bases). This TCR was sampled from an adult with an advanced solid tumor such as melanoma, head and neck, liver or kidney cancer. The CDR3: CASSSVYQGRAFF. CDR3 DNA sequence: TGTGCCAGCAGCTCCGTTTACCAGGGGAGAGCTTTCTTT.